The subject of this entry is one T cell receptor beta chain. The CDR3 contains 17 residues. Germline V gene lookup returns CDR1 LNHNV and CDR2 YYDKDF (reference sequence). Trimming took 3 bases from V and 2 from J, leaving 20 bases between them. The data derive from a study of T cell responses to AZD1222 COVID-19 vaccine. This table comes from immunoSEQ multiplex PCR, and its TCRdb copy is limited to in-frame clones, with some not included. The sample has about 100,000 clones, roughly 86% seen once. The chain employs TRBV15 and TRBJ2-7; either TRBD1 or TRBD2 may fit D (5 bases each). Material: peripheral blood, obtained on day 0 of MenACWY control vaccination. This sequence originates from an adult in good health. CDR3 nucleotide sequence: TGTGCCACCAGCAGCAGTGGGATGGGGGTTTCCACCTACGAGCAGTACTTC. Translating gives CATSSSGMGVSTYEQYF.